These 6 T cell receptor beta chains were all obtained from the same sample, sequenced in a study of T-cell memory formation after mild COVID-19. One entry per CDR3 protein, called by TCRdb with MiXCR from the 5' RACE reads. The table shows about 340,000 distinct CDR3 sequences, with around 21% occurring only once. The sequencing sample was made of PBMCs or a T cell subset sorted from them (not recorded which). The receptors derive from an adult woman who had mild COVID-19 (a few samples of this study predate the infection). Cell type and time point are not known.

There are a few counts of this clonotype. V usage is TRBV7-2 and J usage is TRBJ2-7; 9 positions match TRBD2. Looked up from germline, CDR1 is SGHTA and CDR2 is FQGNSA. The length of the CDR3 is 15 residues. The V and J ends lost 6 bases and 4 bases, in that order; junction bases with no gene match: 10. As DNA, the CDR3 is TGTGCCAGCAGTACATTTAGCGGGAGCTCGTACGAGCAGTACTTC. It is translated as CASSTFSGSSYEQYF.

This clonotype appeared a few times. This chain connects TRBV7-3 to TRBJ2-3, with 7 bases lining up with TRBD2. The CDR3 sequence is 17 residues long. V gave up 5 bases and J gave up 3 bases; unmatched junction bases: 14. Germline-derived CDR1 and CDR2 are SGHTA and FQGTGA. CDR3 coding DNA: TGTGCCAGCAGCCCTTACTCGGGCGGGGGATTTACAGATACGCAGTATTTT. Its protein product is CASSPYSGGGFTDTQYF.

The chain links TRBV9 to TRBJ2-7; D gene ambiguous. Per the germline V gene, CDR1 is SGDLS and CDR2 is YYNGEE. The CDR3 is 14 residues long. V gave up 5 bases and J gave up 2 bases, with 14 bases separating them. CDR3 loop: CASSPGGRPYEQYF. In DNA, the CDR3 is TGTGCCAGCAGTCCCGGCGGAAGGCCCTACGAGCAGTACTTC.

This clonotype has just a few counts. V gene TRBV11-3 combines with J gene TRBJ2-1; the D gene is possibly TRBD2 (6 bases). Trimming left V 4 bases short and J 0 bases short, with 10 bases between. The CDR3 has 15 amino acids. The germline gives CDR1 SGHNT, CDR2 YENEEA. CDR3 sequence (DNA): TGTGCCAGCAGCTCCCGCGGGGCCTCCTACAATGAGCAGTTCTTC. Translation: CASSSRGASYNEQFF.

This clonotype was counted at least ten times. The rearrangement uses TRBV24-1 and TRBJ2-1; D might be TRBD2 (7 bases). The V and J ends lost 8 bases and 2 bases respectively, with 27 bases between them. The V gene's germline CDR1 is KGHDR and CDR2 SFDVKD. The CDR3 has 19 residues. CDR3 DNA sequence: TGTGCCACCATGGGAACGGCATCTTCCGGGGGGCATACCTACAATGAGCAGTTCTTC. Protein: CATMGTASSGGHTYNEQFF.

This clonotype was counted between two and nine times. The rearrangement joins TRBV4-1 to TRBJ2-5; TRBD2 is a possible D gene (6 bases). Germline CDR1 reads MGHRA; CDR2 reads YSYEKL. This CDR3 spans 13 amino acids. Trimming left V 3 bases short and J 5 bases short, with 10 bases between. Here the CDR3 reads CASSQGLRETQYF. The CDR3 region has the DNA TGCGCCAGCAGCCAGGGACTTCGGGAGACCCAGTACTTC.